Listed here are 20 T cell receptor beta chains from one sample, sequenced in a study of blood T cell repertoires in COVID-19. The method was immunoSEQ multiplex PCR; TCRdb's version includes in-frame clones alone and lacks a portion of them. The table has about 28,000 clones, around 86% seen once. What was sequenced was peripheral blood. These receptors came from a human donor in a cohort sampled during active COVID-19.

The rearrangement joins TRBV4-3 to TRBJ1-4; D is perhaps TRBD1 (6 bases). Trimming took 3 bases from V and 10 from J, leaving 15 bases between them. CDR3 length equals 14 residues. The germline gives CDR1 LGHNA, CDR2 YSLEER. CDR3 region: CASSQGAGVGKLFF. In DNA form, the CDR3 reads TGCGCCAGCAGCCAGGGGGCAGGGGTGGGAAAACTGTTTTTT.

The chain uses TRBV9 and TRBJ2-3; 8 bases line up with TRBD1. The CDR3 covers 16 residues. Per the germline V gene, CDR1 is SGDLS and CDR2 is YYNGEE. With V trimmed by 2 bases and J by 0 bases, 5 bases remained unmatched. The CDR3 region is CASSVWGQDSTDTQYF. The CDR3 DNA reads as TGTGCCAGCAGCGTTTGGGGACAGGATAGCACAGATACGCAGTATTTT.

This clone was observed once. The chain employs TRBV7-2 and TRBJ2-1; TRBD1 is a possible D gene (6 bases). The V and J ends lost 4 bases and 5 bases respectively, with 12 bases between them. Germline V gene sequence: CDR1 SGHTA, CDR2 FQGNSA. The CDR3 spans 14 residues. CDR3 nucleotide sequence: TGTGCCAGCAGCTACAGGGCCGTGGACAATGAGCAGTTCTTC. Residues: CASSYRAVDNEQFF.

The rearrangement joins TRBV5-1 to TRBJ2-5; 13 positions agree with TRBD2. CDR1 SGHRS and CDR2 YFSETQ come from the germline V gene. The CDR3 spans 15 residues. V lost 1 base to trimming and J lost 5 bases; unmatched junction nucleotides: 2. CDR3 bases: TGCGCCAGCAGCTTGACTAGCGGGGGGGCGGAGACCCAGTACTTC. It is translated as CASSLTSGGAETQYF. The complete variable domain, with remaining parts taken from reference TRBV5-1 and TRBJ2-5, reads KAGVTQTPRYLIKTRGQQVTLSCSPISGHRSVSWYQQTPGQGLQFLFEYFSETQRNKGNFPGRFSGRQFSNSRSEMNVSTLELGDSALYLCASSLTSGGAETQYFGPGTRLLVL.

This clone was seen a handful of times. The chain has TRBV19 and TRBJ2-1; 7 bases map to TRBD2. Trimming removed 6 bases from V and 4 bases from J; junction bases left unmatched: 3. The CDR3 is 13 amino acids. In germline, CDR1 is LNHDA, CDR2 SQIVND (reference sequence). The CDR3 protein is CASSGTTYNEQFF. The CDR3 region has the DNA TGTGCCAGTAGCGGGACTACATACAATGAGCAGTTCTTC.

The chain links TRBV5-1 to TRBJ2-5; 8 bases are shared with TRBD1. This CDR3 contains 16 residues. Losses at the gene ends were 7 bases for V and 5 bases for J; bases not matched to a gene: 16. Per the germline V gene, CDR1 is SGHRS and CDR2 is YFSETQ. CDR3 region: CASRQRGQGAGETQYF. CDR3 coding DNA: TGCGCCAGCCGACAAAGGGGCCAGGGGGCAGGTGAGACCCAGTACTTC.

The chain couples TRBV13 to TRBJ2-3, with 10 nucleotides matching TRBD2. The V gene's germline CDR1 is PRHDT and CDR2 FYEKMQ (reference sequence). CDR3 length: 16 amino acids. Trimming removed 0 bases from V and 5 bases from J; junction bases left unmatched: 5. The CDR3 is CASSLGASGGRDTQYF. The CDR3 nucleotides read TGTGCCAGCAGCTTAGGGGCTAGCGGGGGCCGAGATACGCAGTATTTT.

The chain recombines TRBV6-6 with TRBJ2-7; 11 bases are shared with TRBD1. Germline trimming cut 6 bases from V and 3 bases from J; bases unmatched to any gene: 7. Germline V lookup: CDR1 MNHNY, CDR2 SVGAGI (reference sequence). The CDR3 length is 15 residues. CDR3 sequence: CASRTTGTGGYEQYF. The CDR3 nucleotides are TGTGCCAGCAGAACTACCGGGACAGGGGGCTACGAGCAGTACTTC.

The count of this clone is one. The chain has TRBV30 and TRBJ1-4, with D possibly being TRBD1 (6 bases). The germline V gene has CDR1 GTSNPN and CDR2 SVGIG (reference sequence). The CDR3 has 17 residues. Trimming left V 5 bases short and J 3 bases short, with 22 bases between. Here the CDR3 DNA reads TGTGCCTGGGCGAGCCGAATTCTACAGGGCCCTAATGAAAAACTGTTTTTT. Translating gives CAWASRILQGPNEKLFF.

The chain couples TRBV18 to TRBJ2-5; possibly TRBD2 for D (5 bases). V was shortened by 5 bases and J by 5 bases, with 9 bases between the two germline ends. The CDR3 covers 12 residues. CDR1 KGHSH and CDR2 LQKENI come from the germline V gene. The CDR3 nucleotides are TGTGCCAGCTCAACCCGCGGGGAGACCCAGTACTTC. Residues: CASSTRGETQYF.

The chain recombines TRBV10-2 with TRBJ1-2, with 9 bases fitting TRBD1. With V trimmed by 4 bases and J by 2 bases, 5 bases remained unmatched. Germline V gives CDR1 WSHSY, CDR2 SAAADI. The CDR3 is 15 residues long. The CDR3 here is CASSGGQGGNYGYTF. CDR3 DNA: TGCGCCAGCAGTGGGGGACAGGGTGGAAACTATGGCTACACCTTC.

The V call is TRBV30, the J call TRBJ2-3, with a weak D call TRBD1 (6 bases). CDR1 GTSNPN and CDR2 SVGIG come from the germline V gene (reference sequence). The germline V and J ends were trimmed by 1 base and 5 bases, with 16 bases remaining between them. This CDR3 contains 15 residues. CDR3 region: CAWSEGEGLGDTQYF. The CDR3 DNA sequence: TGTGCCTGGAGTGAGGGGGAAGGTTTAGGAGATACGCAGTATTTT.

This chain links TRBV4-1 with TRBJ2-1; possibly TRBD1 for D (5 bases). The germline CDR1 and CDR2 sequences are MGHRA and YSYEKL. V gave up 1 base and J gave up 2 bases, with 9 bases separating them. This CDR3 has 15 amino acids. This CDR3 reads CASSQAREPYNEQFF. CDR3 DNA: TGCGCCAGCAGCCAAGCCAGGGAACCCTACAATGAGCAGTTCTTC.

The chain combines TRBV5-6 with TRBJ2-3; TRBD1 aligns across 7 bases. The junction had 6 bases not matched to a gene; V was cut back by 4 bases and J by 4 bases. From germline, CDR1 is SGHDT and CDR2 YYEEEE. The CDR3 is 14 residues long. Here the CDR3 reads CASSPNRGADTQYF. The CDR3 nucleotides read TGTGCCAGCAGCCCGAACAGGGGAGCAGATACGCAGTATTTT.

The genes are TRBV4-1 and TRBJ2-1, with D unresolved. This CDR3 contains 16 residues. The germline V and J ends were trimmed by 0 bases and 4 bases, with 13 bases remaining between them. Germline CDR1 reads MGHRA; CDR2 reads YSYEKL. The CDR3 DNA reads as TGCGCCAGCAGCCAAGAGGCTAGTCCCTTTTACAATGAGCAGTTCTTC. It codes for CASSQEASPFYNEQFF.

The chain links TRBV18 to TRBJ2-3, with 11 bases fitting TRBD1. This CDR3 contains 17 residues. CDR1 KGHSH and CDR2 LQKENI come from the germline V gene. After removal of 3 bases from V and 2 bases from J, the junction contained 7 bases not matched to a gene. The CDR3 sequence is CASSPGGTGGSTDTQYF. For the CDR3, the DNA is TGTGCCAGCTCACCGGGCGGGACAGGGGGTTCCACAGATACGCAGTATTTT.

The rearrangement links TRBV29-1 to TRBJ1-2; D is undetermined. The length of the CDR3 is 13 residues. The V gene's germline CDR1 is SQVTM and CDR2 ANQGSEA. The CDR3 sequence: CTILNQLTEGYTF. CDR3 nucleotide sequence: TGCACCATCTTAAACCAACTTACGGAGGGCTACACCTTC.

The V call is TRBV6-2 or TRBV6-3, the J call TRBJ2-7; weak D call: TRBD1 (6 bases). Trimming pared 2 bases from V and 2 bases from J, leaving 16 bases between. Germline assignment: CDR1 MNHEY and CDR2 SVGEGT. The CDR3 length is 16 residues. The CDR3 protein is CASSYKDSFSTYEQYF. CDR3 DNA: TGTGCCAGCAGTTACAAGGACAGCTTCAGTACCTACGAGCAGTACTTC.

This chain links TRBV11-2 with TRBJ2-3; a possible D gene is TRBD2 (7 bases). Trimming removed 5 bases from V and 3 bases from J, with 18 bases in between. The CDR3 covers 16 residues. Germline V gene data show CDR1 as SGHAT and CDR2 as FQNNGV. The CDR3: CASSQVRGAGTDTQYF. As DNA, the CDR3 is TGTGCCAGCAGCCAAGTCCGGGGGGCGGGTACAGATACGCAGTATTTT.

This chain joins TRBV30 and TRBJ1-5, with 8 bases fitting TRBD1. CDR1 and CDR2 (germline): GTSNPN, SVGIG (reference sequence). This CDR3 has 15 residues. Trimming cost V 2 bases and J 3 bases; bases outside gene matches: 6. The CDR3 DNA is TGTGCCTGGAGTTCCTGGACAGGGCTCAATCAGCCCCAGCATTTT. Amino acids: CAWSSWTGLNQPQHF.